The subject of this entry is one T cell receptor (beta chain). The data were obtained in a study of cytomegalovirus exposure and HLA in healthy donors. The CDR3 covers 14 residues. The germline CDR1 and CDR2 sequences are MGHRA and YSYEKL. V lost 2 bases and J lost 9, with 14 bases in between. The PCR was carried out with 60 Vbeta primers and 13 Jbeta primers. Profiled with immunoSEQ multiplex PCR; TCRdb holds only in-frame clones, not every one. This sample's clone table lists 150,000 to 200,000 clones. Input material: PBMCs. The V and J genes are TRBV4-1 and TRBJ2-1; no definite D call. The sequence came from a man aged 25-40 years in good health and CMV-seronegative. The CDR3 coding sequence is TGCGCCAGCAGCCAACCAAAAACCCTCAGTGAGCAGTTCTTC. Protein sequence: CASSQPKTLSEQFF.